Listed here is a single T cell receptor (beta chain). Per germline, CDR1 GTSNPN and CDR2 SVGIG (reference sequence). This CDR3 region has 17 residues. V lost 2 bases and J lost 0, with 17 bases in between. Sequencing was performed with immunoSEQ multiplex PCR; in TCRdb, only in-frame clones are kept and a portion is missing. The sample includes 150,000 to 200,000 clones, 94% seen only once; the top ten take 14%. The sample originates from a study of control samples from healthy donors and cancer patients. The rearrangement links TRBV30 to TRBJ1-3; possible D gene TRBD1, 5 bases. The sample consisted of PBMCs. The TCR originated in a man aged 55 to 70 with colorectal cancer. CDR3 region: CAWSIIDRSSSGNTIYF. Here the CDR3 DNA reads TGTGCCTGGAGTATAATAGACAGAAGTAGCTCTGGAAACACCATATATTTT.